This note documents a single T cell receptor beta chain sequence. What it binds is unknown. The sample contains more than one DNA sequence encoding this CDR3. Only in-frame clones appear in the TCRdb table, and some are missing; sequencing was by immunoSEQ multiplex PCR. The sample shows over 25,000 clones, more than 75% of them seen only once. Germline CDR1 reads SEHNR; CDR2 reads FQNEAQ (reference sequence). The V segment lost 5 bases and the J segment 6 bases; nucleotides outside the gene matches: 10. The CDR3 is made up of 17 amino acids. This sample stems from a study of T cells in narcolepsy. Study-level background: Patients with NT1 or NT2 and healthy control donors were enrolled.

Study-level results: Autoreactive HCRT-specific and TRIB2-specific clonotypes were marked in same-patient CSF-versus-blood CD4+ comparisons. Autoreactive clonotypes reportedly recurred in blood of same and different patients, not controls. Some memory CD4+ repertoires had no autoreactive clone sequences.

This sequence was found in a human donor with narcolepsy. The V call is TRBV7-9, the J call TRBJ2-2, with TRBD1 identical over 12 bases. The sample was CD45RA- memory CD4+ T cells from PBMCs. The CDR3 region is CASSLGPGTGGAGELFF. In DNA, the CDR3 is TGTGCCAGCAGCCTAGGACCAGGGACAGGGGGCGCCGGGGAGCTGTTTTTT.